The next 21 T cell receptor beta chains were all read from a single sample in a study of blood T cell repertoires in COVID-19. Sequenced by immunoSEQ multiplex PCR; TCRdb stores in-frame clones only, minus some. The sample lists 55,000 to 90,000 clones; about 88% were seen once. Sequenced input: peripheral blood. These receptors were obtained from a man between 65 and 80 years old with active COVID-19.

J is TRBJ2-3 and V is TRBV10-3; D gene unclear. The V gene's germline CDR1 is ENHRY and CDR2 SYGVKD. The CDR3 consists of 15 residues. The V and J ends lost 0 bases and 6 bases respectively, with 13 bases between them. CDR3 in amino acids: CAISESVSGWDTQYF. CDR3 nucleotide sequence: TGTGCCATCAGTGAGTCGGTGTCCGGTTGGGATACGCAGTATTTT.

CDR3 sequence: CAWSSGYGANVLTF. The DNA of the CDR3 is TGTGCCTGGAGCTCGGGATATGGGGCCAACGTCCTGACTTTC. The V gene is TRBV30, the J gene TRBJ2-6; D perhaps matches TRBD2 (5 bases). This CDR3 is 14 amino acids long. CDR1 and CDR2 from the germline V gene are GTSNPN and SVGIG (reference sequence). V was shortened by 3 bases and J by 3 bases, with 9 bases between the two germline ends. The full variable domain, in which reference TRBV30 and TRBJ2-6 provide the parts outside the CDR3, is SQTIHQWPATLVQPVGSPLSLECTVEGTSNPNLYWYRQAAGRGLQLLFYSVGIGQISSEVPQNLSASRPQDRQFILSSKKLLLSDSGFYLCAWSSGYGANVLTFGAGSRLTVL.

V and J are TRBV9 and TRBJ2-2, with a weak D call TRBD2 (6 bases). Germline V gene lookup returns CDR1 SGDLS and CDR2 YYNGEE. The CDR3 runs 14 residues. Trimming pared 0 bases from V and 6 bases from J, leaving 9 bases between. The CDR3 bases are TGTGCCAGCAGCGTAGGGGGGGTTCCCGGGGAGCTGTTTTTT. Its translation is CASSVGGVPGELFF.

This clone was seen a single time. CDR3 amino acids: CSVDRSGTQETQYF. CDR3 coding DNA: TGCAGCGTTGATAGATCGGGTACCCAAGAGACCCAGTACTTC. The genes are TRBV29-1 and TRBJ2-5; no clear D gene. Between the trimmed V and J ends, which lost 3 bases and 1 base, there was a span of 12 bases. Germline CDR1 SQVTM, CDR2 ANQGSEA. The CDR3 extends over 14 amino acids.

V usage is TRBV5-6 and J usage is TRBJ2-1; D might be TRBD2 (5 bases). V lost 4 bases to trimming and J lost 6 bases, with 14 bases between them. The CDR3 contains 14 residues. In germline, CDR1 is SGHDT, CDR2 YYEEEE. The CDR3 spells CASSPPGISNEQFF. CDR3 in DNA: TGTGCCAGCAGCCCACCGGGGATATCCAATGAGCAGTTCTTC.

This clone occurred once. J is TRBJ2-1 and V is TRBV19, with TRBD2 identical over 13 bases. Germline CDR1 reads LNHDA; CDR2 reads SQIVND (reference sequence). The CDR3 loop spans 14 amino acids. V shed 9 bases and J 6 bases; nucleotides not matched to a gene: 5. The CDR3 loop is CASQLAGGGNEQFF. CDR3 in DNA: TGTGCCAGCCAACTAGCGGGAGGGGGCAATGAGCAGTTCTTC.

The chain recombines TRBV7-6 with TRBJ2-7, with 9 positions matching TRBD2. The CDR3 consists of 14 residues. Germline values: CDR1 SGHVS, CDR2 FNYEAQ. V was clipped by 5 bases and J by 6 bases; unmatched bases: 8. The CDR3 loop reads CASSPPGLAGEQYF. In DNA, the CDR3 is TGTGCCAGCAGCCCCCCGGGACTAGCTGGCGAGCAGTACTTC.

This chain joins TRBV19 and TRBJ2-5; 8 nucleotides match TRBD2. Trimming at V came to 8 bases and at J to 1 base, leaving 6 bases not matched to a gene. The CDR3 consists of 14 residues. CDR1 is LNHDA, CDR2 SQIVND, per germline (reference sequence). The CDR3 region has the DNA TGTGCCAGTGGAAGCGGGAGTGGCCAAGAGACCCAGTACTTC. Its translation: CASGSGSGQETQYF.

The chain couples TRBV5-4 to TRBJ2-3, with 10 bases matching TRBD1. Germline V gene sequence: CDR1 SGHNT, CDR2 YYREEE (reference sequence). V shed 4 bases and J 2 bases; nucleotides not matched to a gene: 10. This CDR3 is built from 17 residues. The CDR3 spells CASSPRQGAPSTDTQYF. The CDR3 DNA is TGTGCCAGCAGCCCCCGACAGGGGGCGCCTTCCACAGATACGCAGTATTTT.

The gene calls are TRBV9 and TRBJ2-4; 8 bases line up with TRBD1. J lost 0 bases, V lost 3 bases, and 5 bases had no gene match. The CDR3 is made up of 16 amino acids. CDR1 and CDR2 (germline): SGDLS, YYNGEE. The CDR3 is CASSADRVLAKNIQYF. The CDR3 DNA reads TGTGCCAGCAGCGCGGACAGGGTTCTAGCCAAAAACATTCAGTACTTC.

The chain uses TRBV6-2 or TRBV6-3 and TRBJ2-1, with D tentatively TRBD1 (5 bases). The CDR3 totals 16 residues. Germline V gene sequence: CDR1 MNHEY, CDR2 SVGEGT. V was shortened by 0 bases and J by 0 bases, with 9 bases between the two germline ends. In DNA form, the CDR3 reads TGTGCCAGCAGTTACTCGGGGCTGAGCTCCTACAATGAGCAGTTCTTC. It codes for CASSYSGLSSYNEQFF.

This chain joins TRBV7-9 and TRBJ2-1, with 7 bases identical to TRBD2. The V and J ends lost 4 bases and 2 bases, in that order; junction bases with no gene match: 8. The germline V gene encodes CDR1 SEHNR and CDR2 FQNEAQ (reference sequence). There are 16 residues in the CDR3. The CDR3 spells CASSYGVSGPYNEQFF. In DNA, the CDR3 is TGTGCCAGCAGCTACGGGGTTAGCGGGCCCTACAATGAGCAGTTCTTC.

J is TRBJ1-5 and V is TRBV7-9; D unclear. The CDR3 spans 12 residues. Trimming shortened V by 3 bases and J by 7 bases, and 7 bases separated the two germline ends. Germline values: CDR1 SEHNR, CDR2 FQNEAQ (reference sequence). CDR3 sequence: CASSFPGQPQHF. As DNA, the CDR3 is TGTGCCAGCAGCTTCCCCGGGCAGCCCCAGCATTTT.

This chain joins TRBV24-1 and TRBJ2-3; TRBD1 agrees at 9 bases. J was trimmed by 8 bases and V by 3 bases; bases with no gene match: 8. Germline CDR1 KGHDR, CDR2 SFDVKD. This CDR3 region has 15 residues. Here the CDR3 reads CATSDGDRGIPTQYF. CDR3 nucleotides: TGTGCCACCAGTGATGGAGACAGGGGGATCCCTACGCAGTATTTT.

The rearrangement joins TRBV7-2 to TRBJ1-4, with D perhaps matching TRBD1 (6 bases). CDR3 length: 14 amino acids. Germline values: CDR1 SGHTA, CDR2 FQGNSA. Trimming shortened V by 5 bases and J by 10 bases, and 17 bases separated the two germline ends. The CDR3 sequence: CASSGGGPSGKLFF. The CDR3, as DNA: TGTGCCAGCAGCGGGGGGGGGCCAAGCGGAAAACTGTTTTTT. Variable domain in full (rest from reference TRBV7-2 and TRBJ1-4): GAGVSQSPSNKVTEKGKDVELRCDPISGHTALYWYRQSLGQGLEFLIYFQGNSAPDKSGLPSDRFSAERTGGSVSTLTIQRTQQEDSAVYLCASSGGGPSGKLFFGSGTQLSVL.

In its sample, this clone was seen once. The V gene is TRBV6-5, the J gene TRBJ1-2; perhaps TRBD1 as D (5 bases). This CDR3 contains 14 residues. CDR1 and CDR2 (germline): MNHEY, SVGAGI. V was cut by 0 bases and J by 6 bases, with 11 bases left in between. The CDR3 loop is CASSYSGREDGYTF. The CDR3 DNA sequence: TGTGCCAGCAGTTACTCAGGCAGGGAGGATGGCTACACCTTC.

CDR3 amino acids: CATSDLPATDTQYF. CDR3 DNA: TGTGCCACCAGTGATTTGCCCGCGACAGATACGCAGTATTTT. The gene calls are TRBV24-1 and TRBJ2-3; D uncertain. Deletions cut 0 bases from V and 3 bases from J, with 6 bases between. The CDR3 consists of 14 residues. Looked up from germline, CDR1 is KGHDR and CDR2 is SFDVKD.

V usage is TRBV28 and J usage is TRBJ1-6, with D possibly being TRBD1 (6 bases). The V gene lost 7 bases and the J gene lost 14 bases, with 24 bases spanning the gap. Germline V gives CDR1 MDHEN, CDR2 SYDVKM. The CDR3 is 15 amino acids. CDR3: CASTLTDSPLEALHF. Here the CDR3 DNA reads TGTGCCAGCACCCTAACGGACAGCCCGTTGGAGGCCCTCCACTTT.

The chain carries TRBV7-2 and TRBJ2-7; D is possibly TRBD1 (5 bases). Germline CDR1 is SGHTA and CDR2 is FQGNSA. V was cut by 5 bases and J by 0 bases, with 11 bases left in between. This CDR3 has 14 residues. The CDR3 sequence is CASSRGGNSYEQYF. CDR3 nucleotides: TGTGCCAGCAGCAGGGGTGGCAACTCCTACGAGCAGTACTTC. Full variable domain (missing parts from reference TRBV7-2 and TRBJ2-7): GAGVSQSPSNKVTEKGKDVELRCDPISGHTALYWYRQSLGQGLEFLIYFQGNSAPDKSGLPSDRFSAERTGGSVSTLTIQRTQQEDSAVYLCASSRGGNSYEQYFGPGTRLTVT.

The genes are TRBV19 and TRBJ2-5, with a weak D call TRBD1 (6 bases). There are 13 residues in the CDR3. The germline V and J ends were trimmed by 3 bases and 5 bases, with 10 bases remaining between them. CDR1 LNHDA and CDR2 SQIVND come from the germline V gene (reference sequence). The CDR3, as DNA: TGTGCCAGTAGTATGAGGGGGTGGGAGACCCAGTACTTC. Translated, it gives CASSMRGWETQYF.

J is TRBJ1-1 and V is TRBV7-9; D call uncertain. Germline CDR1 and CDR2: SEHNR and FQNEAQ (reference sequence). The CDR3 length is 13 residues. Trimming took 5 bases from V and 3 from J, leaving 10 bases between them. The DNA for the CDR3 is TGTGCCAGCAGCCCCCACGCGGACACTGAAGCTTTCTTT. It is translated as CASSPHADTEAFF.